This T cell receptor (beta chain) was found in a study of T cell responses to AZD1222 COVID-19 vaccine (dated by TCRdb to the early 2020s). Study-level background: TCR sequencing covered over 230 trial participants: some 210 given two doses of AZD1222 and approximately 26 given two doses of MenACWY control vaccine. Trial participants were enrolled by age into subgroups of 18-55, 56-69 and 70-plus years, and around 150, 28 and 57 TCR-sequenced participants, respectively, were included in these subgroups. Study-wide findings and limitations: CD4 TCRs associated with the vaccine covered the entire spike protein, and the dominant responses were in regions 160-218 and 743-854. Nearly half of unique spike-specific TCRs reportedly recognized epitopes outside regions mutated in the B.1.351 and B.1.1.7 variants. After two AZD1222 doses, both the breadth and the depth of spike-specific TCRs were significantly higher than at day 0 and than in MenACWY recipients. Participants were mostly white British and included more females than males, and it was suggested by the authors that clonal diversity may have been underestimated. Only a handful of AZD1222 recipients were SARS-CoV-2 seropositive at baseline, limiting conclusions about previously exposed vaccinees. The 56-69-year group was small, and its depth increase did not reach significance, likely because of low power. Because no day 14 peak-response samples were available, the repertoires could be characterized only after the peak T cell response.

In the paper's terms, the time point label means: about 28 days (+/-7) after the second vaccine dose. The sample's treatment or condition label, decoded: meningococcal conjugate vaccine given as trial control. Vaccinee samples came from UK trials COV001 and COV002, including a single-blind randomized controlled phase 2/3 trial of AZD1222 (ChAdOx1 nCoV-19) in healthy adults. For TCRbeta chain sequencing, PBMC samples were collected from trial participants at day 0 and at day 28 after the second dose. As for this clone: What antigen it recognizes has not been identified. Base qualities are not provided; no much larger clone lies one nucleotide away.

The CDR3 regions of human TCRbeta chains were analyzed by immunosequencing. Concerning the study's data processing: TCRs in the repertoires were matched against a reference library of SARS-CoV-2-specific TCRs that had been generated with the MIRA antigen-specificity platform. Breadth was defined as the fraction of unique TCRs that were SARS-CoV-2-associated. Depth was defined as the fraction of total T cells that were SARS-CoV-2-associated. Each spike-specific TCR was assigned to its reactive spike region and to a CD4 or CD8 class using the MIRA data. Log10-transformed breadth and depth values were compared by one-way ANOVA with Sidak's multiple comparisons tests. TCRdb stores this immuneACCESS table with in-frame sequences only. Part of the clones is absent; in the studies checked, under half of the shortfall reflects unresolved V genes, and no reason is known for the rest. The V and J calls and the clone size are those of that table, but D and trimming were determined from the DNA. Counted in this sample were fewer than 50,000 clones; 80% of them appeared once. The top ten clones comprise less than 25% of the sample.

The TCR comes from an adult who received the MenACWY meningococcal vaccine as a control. This sample comprised peripheral blood, obtained 28 days after the second dose of the MenACWY control vaccine.

The CDR3 region reads CASSIGGSGANVLTF. The bases read TGCGCCAGCAGCATCGGGGGCTCTGGGGCCAACGTCCTGACTTTC. The receptor chain draws on TRBV5-1 and TRBJ2-6; a weak D assignment points to TRBD2 (6 bases agree). At the junction V is shortened by 4 bases and J by 0 bases, with 8 bases in between. Including the terminal cysteine and phenylalanine, the CDR3 comprises 15 residues. The only DNA kept is the CDR3, 45 bases in frame from the first base. CDR1 and CDR2, looked up from the germline V gene, are SGHRS and YFSETQ.